This T cell receptor (beta chain) was obtained from a study of monozygotic twins with inflammatory bowel disease. TCRdb re-called the 5' RACE reads and catalogs CDR3 proteins one per entry, DNA excluded. Found here are approximately 400,000 distinct CDR3 sequences; the top ten clones hold under 3%. CDR1 and CDR2 (germline): SGHDN, FVKESK. The CDR3 has 16 amino acids. The rearrangement links TRBV14 to TRBJ1-1; TCRdb's assignment of TRBD1 cannot be checked, as there is no DNA. The sample taken for sequencing was blood. The TCR was taken from a human donor with ulcerative colitis or Crohn's disease, or a healthy co-twin of an affected twin (not recorded which). The CDR3 spells CASSQVTGAMNTEAFF.